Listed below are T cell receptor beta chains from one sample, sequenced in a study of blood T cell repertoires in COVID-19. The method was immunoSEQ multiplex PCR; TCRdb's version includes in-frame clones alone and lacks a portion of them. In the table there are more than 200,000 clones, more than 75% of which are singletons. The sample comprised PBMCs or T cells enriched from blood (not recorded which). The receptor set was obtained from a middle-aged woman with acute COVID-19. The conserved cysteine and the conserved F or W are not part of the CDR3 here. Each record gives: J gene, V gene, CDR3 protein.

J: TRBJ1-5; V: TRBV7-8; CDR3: ASSFNSGNQPQH
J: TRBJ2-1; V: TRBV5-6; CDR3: ASSLGYQGQQSYNEQF
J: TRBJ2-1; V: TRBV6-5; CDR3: ASRRTGYNEQF
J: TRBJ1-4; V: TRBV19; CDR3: ASRLREAVANEKLF
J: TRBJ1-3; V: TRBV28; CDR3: ASSSGIAAGNTIY
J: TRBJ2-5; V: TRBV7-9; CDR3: ASSLLAGGRETQY
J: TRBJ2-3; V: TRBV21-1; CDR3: ASSPRLAGGPSTDTQY
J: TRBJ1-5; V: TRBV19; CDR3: ASSRGTDVDQPQH
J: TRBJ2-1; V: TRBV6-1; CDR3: ASSESGGGAYNEQF
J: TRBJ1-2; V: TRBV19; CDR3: ASSIPQDRATNYGYT
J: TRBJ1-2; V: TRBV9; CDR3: ASSVTPQDRVYGYT
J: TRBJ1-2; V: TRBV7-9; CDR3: ASSHRTGRGYT
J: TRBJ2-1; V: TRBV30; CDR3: AWSSVLYNEQF
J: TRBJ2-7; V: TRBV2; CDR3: ASSEGARDYEQY
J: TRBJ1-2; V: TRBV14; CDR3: ASSQGGQGRVGYT
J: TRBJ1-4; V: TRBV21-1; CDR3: ASSAPTGVGEKLF
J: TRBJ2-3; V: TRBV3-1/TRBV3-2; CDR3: ASSQLGGSPTDTQY
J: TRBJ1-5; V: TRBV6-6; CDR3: ASSYEGGSNQPQH
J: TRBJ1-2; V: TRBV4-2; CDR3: ASSQEEPTPMSDYGYT
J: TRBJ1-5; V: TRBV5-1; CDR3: ASSQGTGINQPQH
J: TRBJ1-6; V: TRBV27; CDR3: ASSFAGGNNSPLH
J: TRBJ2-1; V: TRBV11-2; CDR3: ASSLDGHSYNEQF
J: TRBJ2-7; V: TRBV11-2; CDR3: ASSLPSGEQY
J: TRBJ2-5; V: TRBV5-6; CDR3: ASSFREPSTETQY
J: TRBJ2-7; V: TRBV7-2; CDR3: ASSWTGRNYEQY
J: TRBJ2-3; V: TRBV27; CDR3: ASSHLGGAAQY
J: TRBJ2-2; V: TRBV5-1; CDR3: ASSWDYPTGELF
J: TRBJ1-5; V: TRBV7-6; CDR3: ASSLARRGLNQPQH
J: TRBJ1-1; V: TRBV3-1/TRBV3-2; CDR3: ASSPSTGPHTEAF
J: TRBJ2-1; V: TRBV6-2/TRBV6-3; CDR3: ASSRAGSYNEQF
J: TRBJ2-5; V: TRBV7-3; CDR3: ASSLRSGEGAAETQY
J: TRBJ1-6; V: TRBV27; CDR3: ASSLGHPRHNSPLH
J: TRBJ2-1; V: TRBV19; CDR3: ASSIGTSVNNEQF
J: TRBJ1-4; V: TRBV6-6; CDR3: ASSGGYNEKLF
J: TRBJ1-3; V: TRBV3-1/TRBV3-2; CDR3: ASSQQTGGKGNTIY
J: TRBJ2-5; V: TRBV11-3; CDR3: ASSGGETQY
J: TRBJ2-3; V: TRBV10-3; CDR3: AIRGAFSTDTQY
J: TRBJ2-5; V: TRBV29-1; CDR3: SVATGLEETQY
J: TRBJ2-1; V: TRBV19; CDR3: ASSMGTSVNEQF
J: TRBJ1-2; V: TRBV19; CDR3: ASSRESDGRGSGYT
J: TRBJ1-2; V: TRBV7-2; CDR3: ASSLNTADGYT
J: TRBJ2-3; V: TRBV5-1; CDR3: ASSLGQSSTDTQY
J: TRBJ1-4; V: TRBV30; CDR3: AWSAGTTNEKLF
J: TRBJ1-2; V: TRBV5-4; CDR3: ASSLASTVYGYT
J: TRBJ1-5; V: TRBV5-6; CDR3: ASSLGQDSNQPQH
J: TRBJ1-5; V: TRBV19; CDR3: ASSTIDVSQPQH
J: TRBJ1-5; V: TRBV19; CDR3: ASKPPVRGLPPLNQPQH
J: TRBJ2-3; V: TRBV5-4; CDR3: ASRGDRGVTDTQY